One and the same sample provided the 14 T cell receptor beta chains below, sequenced in a study of TIL therapy for anti-PD-1-resistant metastatic lung cancer. Described time point: pre-treatment sample, taken before nivolumab and TIL therapy. The immunoSEQ assay was v3. Method: immunoSEQ multiplex PCR; TCRdb's copy keeps in-frame clones and lacks some. The repertoire holds some 43,000 clones, with 79% as singletons. Source: blood, taken at baseline. The receptors derive from a man between 65 and 85 years old with non-small cell lung cancer.

The rearrangement joins TRBV11-2 to TRBJ2-1, with 9 bases matching TRBD1. CDR1 is SGHAT and CDR2 is FQNNGV in the germline V gene. With V trimmed by 3 bases and J by 7 bases, 4 bases remained unmatched. The CDR3 length is 14 residues. CDR3 sequence reads: CASSFSGQGNEQFF. The CDR3 DNA follows: TGTGCCAGCAGCTTCTCCGGACAGGGGAATGAGCAGTTCTTC.

This chain connects TRBV6-1 to TRBJ2-1, with 15 bases fitting TRBD2. CDR3 size: 15 residues. With V trimmed by 5 bases and J by 7 bases, 3 bases remained unmatched. CDR1 and CDR2 from the germline V gene are MNHNS and SASEGT. CDR3 sequence: CASSPGLAGGNEQFF. In DNA, the CDR3 is TGTGCCAGCAGTCCCGGACTAGCGGGGGGGAATGAGCAGTTCTTC.

The J gene is TRBJ2-4, the V gene TRBV6-7; D uncertain. TRBV6-7 qualifies as an ORF whose function is uncertain. The length of the CDR3 is 15 residues. Trimming removed 7 bases from V and 0 bases from J, with 13 bases in between. Here the CDR3 reads CASNGRALAKNIQYF. The CDR3 DNA is TGTGCCAGCAACGGTAGGGCCCTAGCCAAAAACATTCAGTACTTC.

The chain joins TRBV30 to TRBJ2-1, with D uncertain. The V end was cut by 7 bases, the J end by 0 bases, with 10 bases between. Germline V CDR1 and CDR2: GTSNPN, SVGIG (reference sequence). The CDR3 runs 13 residues. CDR3: CALEQSSYNEQFF. The CDR3 DNA is TGTGCCTTAGAGCAGAGCTCCTACAATGAGCAGTTCTTC.

In its sample, this clone was seen a few times. The genes are TRBV27 and TRBJ1-1; D ambiguous. The CDR3 spans 14 residues. Germline V CDR1 and CDR2: MNHEY, SMNVEV (reference sequence). V was pared by 2 bases and J by 1 base, with 8 bases between. For the CDR3, the DNA is TGTGCCAGCAGTTTAGTAGGCCCGAACACTGAAGCTTTCTTT. It specifies CASSLVGPNTEAFF.

The chain couples TRBV4-1 to TRBJ1-2, with D maybe TRBD1 (6 bases). This CDR3 contains 14 residues. In germline, CDR1 is MGHRA, CDR2 YSYEKL. V lost 1 base to trimming and J lost 7 bases, with 13 bases between them. Here the CDR3 DNA reads TGCGCCAGCAGCCAAGGGGGGGCAGGGTCTGGCTACACCTTC. Encoded protein: CASSQGGAGSGYTF.

This chain links TRBV5-1 with TRBJ2-1, with 8 bases aligning to TRBD1. The CDR3 loop spans 15 amino acids. V was pared by 1 base and J by 8 bases, with 8 bases of the junction left unmatched. Germline CDR1 reads SGHRS; CDR2 reads YFSETQ. The CDR3 is CASSLNQGAIDEQFF. As DNA, the CDR3 is TGCGCCAGCAGCTTGAACCAGGGGGCTATCGATGAGCAGTTCTTC.

This clone showed up just once. The chain joins TRBV6-5 to TRBJ2-6; tentative D call: TRBD1 (5 bases). Germline CDR1 reads MNHEY; CDR2 reads SVGAGI. The CDR3 consists of 15 residues. Trimming stripped 2 bases from V and 3 bases from J, with 8 bases between. CDR3 residues: CASSYAGYGANVLTF. In DNA form, the CDR3 reads TGTGCCAGCAGTTACGCAGGGTATGGGGCCAACGTCCTGACTTTC.

This chain connects TRBV28 to TRBJ1-2, with D possibly being TRBD1 (5 bases). CDR3 size: 12 residues. The germline V gene has CDR1 MDHEN and CDR2 SYDVKM. V gave up 6 bases and J gave up 2 bases, with 7 bases separating them. The CDR3 protein is CASREGNYGYTF. The CDR3 nucleotides read TGTGCCAGCAGGGAGGGGAACTATGGCTACACCTTC.

This chain joins TRBV7-6 and TRBJ2-2; D ambiguous. V was trimmed by 4 bases and J by 8 bases, leaving 5 bases between them. This CDR3 is built from 11 residues. Germline V gives CDR1 SGHVS, CDR2 FNYEAQ. The DNA of the CDR3 is TGTGCCAGCAGCTCCTCTGGGGAGCTGTTTTTT. The encoded protein is CASSSSGELFF. Full variable domain (missing parts from reference TRBV7-6 and TRBJ2-2): GAGVSQSPRYKVTKRGQDVALRCDPISGHVSLYWYRQALGQGPEFLTYFNYEAQQDKSGLPNDRFSAERPEGSISTLTIQRTEQRDSAMYRCASSSSGELFFGEGSRLTVL.

This sequence joins TRBV6-6 and TRBJ2-3; a possible D gene is TRBD1 (6 bases). V was trimmed by 2 bases and J by 5 bases, leaving 11 bases between them. The CDR3 totals 14 residues. Germline CDR1 reads MNHNY; CDR2 reads SVGAGI (reference sequence). CDR3 residues: CASSYAQGQDTQYF. CDR3 nucleotide sequence: TGTGCCAGCAGTTACGCGCAGGGACAAGATACGCAGTATTTT.

The rearrangement uses TRBV6-1 and TRBJ2-5; 11 bases align to TRBD2. The J call may be incorrect, as the DNA end agrees better with TRBJ2-7. CDR1 and CDR2 from the germline V gene are MNHNS and SASEGT. The CDR3 is 16 residues long. This CDR3 reads CASSEPRLAGTYEQYF. In DNA form, the CDR3 reads TGTGCCAGCAGTGAACCTCGACTAGCGGGGACCTACGAGCAGTACTTC.

This clone was found a few times. The chain links TRBV10-3 to TRBJ1-5; possible D gene TRBD1, 5 bases. Germline V CDR1 and CDR2: ENHRY, SYGVKD. V shed 1 base and J shed 7 bases, with 14 bases lying between them. There are 15 residues in the CDR3. The CDR3 sequence is CAISEYGDGEQPQHF. The CDR3 DNA reads as TGTGCCATCAGTGAGTACGGGGACGGGGAACAGCCCCAGCATTTT.

The chain combines TRBV6-6 with TRBJ1-4, with TRBD1 as a possible D gene (6 bases). The germline CDR1 and CDR2 sequences are MNHNY and SVGAGI (reference sequence). The CDR3 runs 15 residues. Deletions cut 6 bases from V and 3 bases from J, with 14 bases between. CDR3 amino acids: CASSQGLQANEKLFF. The CDR3 nucleotides read TGTGCCAGCAGCCAGGGGCTCCAGGCTAATGAAAAACTGTTTTTT.